The source of this T cell receptor beta chain is a study of cytomegalovirus exposure and HLA in healthy donors. As for the study in general: One earlier analysis, a look at about 179 million T cells, found roughly 110 million unique TCR beta sequences.

Broader study findings: Three CMV-associated chains were confirmed in vitro to be specific for CMV antigens. Among TCR sequences, most were rare, though some public TCRs appeared in many donors.

Between the trimmed V and J ends, which lost 5 bases and 4 bases, there was a span of 23 bases. CDR1 is MGHRA, CDR2 YSYEKL, per germline. The CDR3 covers 17 residues. The PCR had 60 Vbeta and 13 Jbeta primers. TCRdb keeps only in-frame clones here, not all; method: immunoSEQ multiplex PCR. This sample has roughly 130,000 clones; roughly 76% occur once, and the top ten carry about 1.2%. On this clone itself: Its antigen is unknown.

The chain has TRBV4-1 and TRBJ2-5, with a weak D call TRBD2 (6 bases). This sequence was found in a woman in her 40s in good health and CMV-seronegative. The sequenced material came from PBMCs. CDR3 DNA: TGCGCCAGCAGCTCATCTCGTGGGGGGATGCTTCCAGAGACCCAGTACTTC. This translates into CASSSSRGGMLPETQYF.